This T cell receptor (beta chain) was captured by sequencing in a study of cytomegalovirus exposure and HLA in healthy donors. It was with 60 Vbeta and 13 Jbeta primers that the PCR ran. Profiling relied on immunoSEQ multiplex PCR, and the TCRdb table lists in-frame clones only, not all of them. The repertoire holds a few hundred thousand clones, over 70% seen once, with around 8% in the top ten. The CDR3 has 15 residues. V lost 4 bases, J lost 7 bases, and 10 bases stayed unmatched. Germline lookup yields CDR1 SGHRS and CDR2 YFSETQ. This clonotype was obtained from a woman in her fifties or sixties in good health and CMV-seropositive. Sequencing was performed on PBMCs. This chain connects TRBV5-1 to TRBJ2-1; TRBD1 agrees at 8 bases. Written as DNA, the CDR3 is TGCGCCAGCAGCCCATATTCGGGACAGGAAAATGAGCAGTTCTTC. Amino acid sequence: CASSPYSGQENEQFF.